Listed below are T cell receptor beta chains from one sample, sequenced in a study of blood T cell repertoires in COVID-19. TCRdb's copy holds only in-frame clones and misses some; the assay was immunoSEQ multiplex PCR. The table has around 230,000 clones, more than 75% seen once. The specimen sequenced was peripheral blood. Every receptor here comes from a man aged 50 to 59 with COVID-19, enrolled during active disease. The CDR3 runs from the conserved cysteine through the conserved F or W. The D gene is left open where the match is weak. Not every row has a clone size; where given, it reads once, few, many or a size class.

v_call	d_call	j_call	clone_size	cdr3_aa	cdr3_nt
TRBV5-1	TRBD2	TRBJ2-1	once	CASSSGLAGGSYNEQFF	TGCGCCAGCAGCTCGGGACTAGCGGGAGGCTCCTACAATGAGCAGTTCTTC
TRBV5-1	TRBD2	TRBJ2-3	.	CASSRRGEAGLRDTQYF	TGCGCCAGCAGCCGTCGGGGGGAAGCGGGCCTGAGGGATACGCAGTATTTT
TRBV28	TRBD1	TRBJ2-7	.	CASNSPGQVNYEQYF	TGTGCCAGCAATTCGCCGGGACAGGTAAACTACGAGCAGTACTTC
TRBV6-5	.	TRBJ2-3	.	CASSWRRTDTQYF	TGTGCCAGCAGTTGGAGGCGCACAGATACGCAGTATTTT
TRBV11-2	.	TRBJ2-2	.	CASTFSGTGELFF	TGTGCCAGCACCTTTTCCGGTACCGGGGAGCTGTTTTTT
TRBV5-1	TRBD2	TRBJ2-5	once	CASSSGLAGETQYF	TGCGCCAGCAGCTCCGGACTAGCAGGGGAGACCCAGTACTTC
TRBV10-1	TRBD2	TRBJ2-1	.	CASRRTSGGPYEQFF	TGCGCCAGCAGAAGGACTAGCGGGGGGCCATATGAGCAGTTCTTC
TRBV5-4	.	TRBJ2-3	.	CASSLVLDRAPQYF	TGTGCCAGCAGCTTGGTTCTCGACAGAGCGCCGCAGTATTTT
TRBV7-3	.	TRBJ2-7	.	CASSLTVATTGYEQYF	TGTGCCAGCAGCTTAACCGTAGCAACCACTGGCTACGAGCAGTACTTC
TRBV5-5	.	TRBJ2-3	.	CASSLDSYPTQYF	TGTGCCAGCAGCTTGGACAGTTACCCTACGCAGTATTTT
TRBV12-3/TRBV12-4	.	TRBJ1-2	.	CASSRVINYGYTF	TGTGCCAGCAGTCGGGTAATCAACTATGGCTACACCTTC
TRBV7-2	.	TRBJ1-2	.	CASSLGSGAGTSFGYTF	TGTGCCAGCAGCTTAGGTAGTGGGGCCGGGACTTCGTTTGGCTACACCTTC
TRBV25-1	.	TRBJ1-6	.	CASSVTGLNSPLHF	TGTGCCAGCAGTGTTACAGGGCTCAATTCACCCCTCCACTTT
TRBV19	.	TRBJ2-6	.	CASSAAGSGANVLTF	TGTGCCAGTAGCGCGGCGGGGTCTGGGGCCAACGTCCTGACTTTC
TRBV7-3	.	TRBJ2-2	once	CASSAPGAGELFF	TGTGCCAGCAGCGCCCCCGGGGCCGGGGAGCTGTTTTTT
TRBV9	.	TRBJ2-7	.	CASSVDTGIIDEQYF	TGTGCCAGCAGCGTAGATACGGGGATCATCGACGAGCAGTACTTC
TRBV29-1	TRBD2	TRBJ2-7	.	CSIGTSGEYEQYF	TGCAGCATCGGGACTAGCGGGGAGTACGAGCAGTACTTC
TRBV7-2	TRBD2	TRBJ2-1	.	CASSPPGLGVGEQFF	TGTGCCAGCAGCCCCCCGGGACTAGGGGTGGGTGAGCAGTTCTTC
TRBV5-5	.	TRBJ2-7	.	CASSLVLTYEQYF	TGTGCCAGCAGCTTGGTACTAACCTACGAGCAGTACTTC
TRBV9	.	TRBJ2-1	once	CASQSGVGYNEQFF	TGTGCCAGCCAATCGGGGGTAGGATACAATGAGCAGTTCTTC
TRBV5-1	.	TRBJ2-3	.	CASSLEGASADTQYF	TGCGCCAGCAGCTTGGAGGGAGCGAGCGCAGATACGCAGTATTTT
TRBV5-1	.	TRBJ2-7	.	CASSLLQGTTYEQYF	TGCGCCAGCAGCTTGTTGCAGGGAACCACCTACGAGCAGTACTTC
TRBV25-1	TRBD2	TRBJ2-5	.	CASSEMASGSGETQYF	TGTGCCAGCAGTGAAATGGCTAGCGGGAGCGGCGAGACCCAGTACTTC
TRBV7-2	TRBD2	TRBJ2-3	once	CASSSIPGLAGTDTQYF	TGTGCCAGCAGCTCTATACCGGGACTAGCGGGCACAGATACGCAGTATTTT
TRBV29-1	.	TRBJ1-1	.	CSASGELNTEAFF	TGCAGCGCCAGCGGGGAATTGAACACTGAAGCTTTCTTT
TRBV19	.	TRBJ2-7	.	CASSETTSYEQYF	TGTGCCAGTAGCGAGACTACGTCCTACGAGCAGTACTTC
TRBV4-2	.	TRBJ2-7	.	CASSQDLTRFYEQYF	TGTGCCAGCAGCCAAGATCTGACTAGATTCTACGAGCAGTACTTC
TRBV10-2	TRBD1	TRBJ1-5	.	CASSGQGVSNQPQHF	TGCGCCAGCAGTGGACAGGGGGTTAGCAATCAGCCCCAGCATTTT
TRBV9	.	TRBJ1-1	.	CASSADGSNTEAFF	TGTGCCAGCAGTGCTGACGGGTCGAACACTGAAGCTTTCTTT
TRBV2	TRBD1	TRBJ1-1	.	CASSDPDPGTVTGTEAFF	TGTGCCAGCAGTGACCCTGATCCCGGGACAGTCACCGGCACTGAAGCTTTCTTT
TRBV27	.	TRBJ2-7	few	CASSFRGRYEQYF	TGTGCCAGCAGTTTCCGGGGGAGGTACGAGCAGTACTTC
TRBV5-4	TRBD2	TRBJ2-3	.	CASSLGERGRTDTQYF	TGTGCCAGCAGCTTGGGGGAGCGGGGACGCACAGATACGCAGTATTTT
TRBV5-1	TRBD1	TRBJ1-3	.	CASSPGTGQIFSGNTIYF	TGCGCCAGCAGCCCTGGGACAGGGCAAATCTTCTCTGGAAACACCATATATTTT
TRBV6-5	.	TRBJ2-2	.	CASSRMPTGTGELFF	TGTGCCAGCAGCCGCATGCCCACAGGGACGGGGGAGCTGTTTTTT
TRBV7-9	TRBD1	TRBJ1-5	few	CASSAGQGYGQPQHF	TGTGCCAGCAGCGCAGGACAGGGATACGGTCAGCCCCAGCATTTT
TRBV27	TRBD1	TRBJ1-2	once	CASSDGTGQLGYTF	TGTGCCAGCAGTGACGGGACAGGACAATTGGGCTACACCTTC
TRBV10-3	.	TRBJ2-7	.	CAISDWLAAGGNEQYF	TGTGCCATCAGTGACTGGCTCGCCGCAGGAGGAAACGAGCAGTACTTC
TRBV11-2	TRBD2	TRBJ2-7	.	CASSLGLAGAAHEQYF	TGTGCCAGCAGCTTGGGGCTAGCGGGAGCGGCCCACGAGCAGTACTTC
TRBV5-1	.	TRBJ2-2	.	CASSFSGGANTGELFF	TGCGCCAGCAGCTTTTCGGGGGGCGCGAACACCGGGGAGCTGTTTTTT
TRBV7-8	TRBD2	TRBJ2-5	.	CATRGLAGTSETQYF	TGTGCCACCCGAGGCTTAGCGGGGACGTCTGAGACCCAGTACTTC
TRBV28	.	TRBJ1-5	.	CASGTQLTTPQHF	TGTGCCAGCGGGACACAACTTACCACGCCCCAGCATTTT
TRBV5-1	.	TRBJ1-5	.	CASSWGEGNQPQHF	TGCGCCAGCAGCTGGGGCGAGGGCAATCAGCCCCAGCATTTT
TRBV10-2	.	TRBJ2-7	.	CASSARVTYEQYF	TGCGCCAGCAGTGCCAGGGTCACCTACGAGCAGTACTTC
TRBV19	.	TRBJ2-1	.	CASSQGSYNEQFF	TGTGCCAGTAGCCAGGGGTCCTACAATGAGCAGTTCTTC
TRBV5-4	.	TRBJ1-2	.	CASSLLQVNYGYTF	TGTGCCAGCAGCTTACTACAGGTTAACTATGGCTACACCTTC
TRBV5-6	.	TRBJ2-7	.	CASSLGQRAWYF	TGTGCCAGCAGCTTGGGACAGAGAGCTTGGTACTTC
TRBV15	TRBD1	TRBJ2-5	.	CATSRETGGETQYF	TGTGCCACCAGCAGAGAGACAGGGGGAGAGACCCAGTACTTC
TRBV3-1/TRBV3-2	.	TRBJ2-7	.	CASRIYRENYEQYF	TGTGCCAGCAGAATCTACAGGGAAAACTACGAGCAGTACTTC
TRBV5-1	.	TRBJ2-2	.	CATRGQTTGELFF	TGCGCCACCCGCGGACAGACCACCGGGGAGCTGTTTTTT
TRBV25-1	TRBD2	TRBJ2-2	.	CASSEFGTKTGELFF	TGTGCCAGCAGTGAATTTGGGACTAAAACCGGGGAGCTGTTTTTT
TRBV18	TRBD2	TRBJ2-5	.	CASSPEAGGQETQYF	TGTGCCAGCTCACCGGAAGCGGGGGGCCAAGAGACCCAGTACTTC
TRBV11-2	TRBD1	TRBJ2-7	once	CASSIGTGGTYEQYF	TGTGCCAGCAGCATCGGGACAGGGGGGACCTACGAGCAGTACTTC
TRBV2	TRBD1	TRBJ2-6	once	CASSGGTGSGANVLTF	TGTGCCAGCAGTGGGGGGACAGGGTCTGGGGCCAACGTCCTGACTTTC
TRBV24-1	TRBD2	TRBJ2-7	.	CATSVSGVGGRGTEQYF	TGTGCCACCAGTGTTTCAGGGGTCGGCGGGAGGGGAACCGAGCAGTACTTC
TRBV27	TRBD2	TRBJ2-1	.	CASTPLISRGGGNEQFF	TGTGCCAGCACCCCTTTGATCTCTCGGGGCGGGGGTAATGAGCAGTTCTTC
TRBV30	TRBD1	TRBJ2-7	.	CAWGRGLLSYEQYF	TGTGCCTGGGGTAGGGGGCTCCTCTCCTACGAGCAGTACTTC
TRBV18	TRBD1	TRBJ2-7	few	CASSAGQEDEQYF	TGTGCCAGCTCAGCGGGACAGGAGGACGAGCAGTACTTC
TRBV6-2/TRBV6-3	TRBD1	TRBJ2-3	.	CASSSGQATDTQYF	TGTGCCAGCAGTTCGGGACAGGCCACAGATACGCAGTATTTT
TRBV7-2	.	TRBJ1-1	.	CASSSWGHYAEAFF	TGTGCCAGCAGCTCGTGGGGGCATTACGCGGAAGCTTTCTTT
TRBV2	TRBD1	TRBJ1-5	.	CASSLQGINQPQHF	TGTGCCAGCAGTTTACAGGGGATTAATCAGCCCCAGCATTTT